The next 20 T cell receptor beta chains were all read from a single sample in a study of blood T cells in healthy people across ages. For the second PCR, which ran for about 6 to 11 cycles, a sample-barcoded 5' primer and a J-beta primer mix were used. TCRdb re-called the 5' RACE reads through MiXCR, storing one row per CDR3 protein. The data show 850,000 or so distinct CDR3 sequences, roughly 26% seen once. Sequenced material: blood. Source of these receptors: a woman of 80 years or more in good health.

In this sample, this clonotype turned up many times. CDR3 in DNA: TGTGCCAGCAGCTTCAAGACAGTTGACTATGGCTACACCTTC. Translating gives CASSFKTVDYGYTF. V and J are TRBV7-9 and TRBJ1-2; a weak D match, TRBD1 (5 bases). Germline loops: CDR1 SEHNR, CDR2 FQNEAQ (reference sequence). The CDR3 covers 14 residues. V lost 3 bases and J 3 bases, leaving 11 bases between the germline ends.

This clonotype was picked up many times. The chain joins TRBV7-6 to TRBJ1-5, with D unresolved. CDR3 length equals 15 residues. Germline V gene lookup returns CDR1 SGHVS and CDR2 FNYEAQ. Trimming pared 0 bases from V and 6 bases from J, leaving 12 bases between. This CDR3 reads CASSLASGVSQPQHF. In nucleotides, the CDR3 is TGTGCCAGCAGCTTAGCGTCCGGGGTTAGTCAGCCCCAGCATTTT. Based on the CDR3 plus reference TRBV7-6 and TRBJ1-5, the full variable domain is GAGVSQSPRYKVTKRGQDVALRCDPISGHVSLYWYRQALGQGPEFLTYFNYEAQQDKSGLPNDRFSAERPEGSISTLTIQRTEQRDSAMYRCASSLASGVSQPQHFGDGTRLSIL.

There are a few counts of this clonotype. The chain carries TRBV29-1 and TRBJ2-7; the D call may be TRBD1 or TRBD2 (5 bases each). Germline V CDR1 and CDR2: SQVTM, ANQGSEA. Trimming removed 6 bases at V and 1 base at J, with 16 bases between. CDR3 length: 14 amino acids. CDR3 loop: CSVNARDGSYEQYF. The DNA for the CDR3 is TGCAGCGTGAATGCCCGGGACGGATCCTACGAGCAGTACTTC.

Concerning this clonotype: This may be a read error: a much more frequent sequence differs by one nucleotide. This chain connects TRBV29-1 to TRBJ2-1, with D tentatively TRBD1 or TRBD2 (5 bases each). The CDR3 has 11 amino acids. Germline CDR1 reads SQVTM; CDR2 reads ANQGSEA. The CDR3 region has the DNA TGCAGCGTTGTTGGGGGTAATGTGCAGTTCTTC. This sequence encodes CSVVGGNVQFF.

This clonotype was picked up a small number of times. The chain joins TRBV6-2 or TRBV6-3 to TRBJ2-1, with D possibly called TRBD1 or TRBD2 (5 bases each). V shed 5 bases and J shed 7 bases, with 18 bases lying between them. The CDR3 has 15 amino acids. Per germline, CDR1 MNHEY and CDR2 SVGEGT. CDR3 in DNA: TGTGCCAGCAGTACAACCGGGACGGGAACTAATGAGCAGTTCTTC. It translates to CASSTTGTGTNEQFF.

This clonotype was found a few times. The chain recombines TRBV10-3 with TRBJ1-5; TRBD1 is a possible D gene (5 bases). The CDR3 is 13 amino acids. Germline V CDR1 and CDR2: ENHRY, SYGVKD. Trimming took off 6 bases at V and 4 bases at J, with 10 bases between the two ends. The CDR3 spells CAIRQDDNQPQHF. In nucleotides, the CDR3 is TGTGCCATCAGACAGGACGATAATCAGCCCCAGCATTTT.

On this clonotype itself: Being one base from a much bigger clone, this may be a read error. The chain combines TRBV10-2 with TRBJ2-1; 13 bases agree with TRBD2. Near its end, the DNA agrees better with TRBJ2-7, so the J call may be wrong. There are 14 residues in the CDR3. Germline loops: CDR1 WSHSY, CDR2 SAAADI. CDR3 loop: CASRGLAGMNEQYF. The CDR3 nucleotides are TGCGCCAGCAGGGGACTAGCGGGGATGAATGAGCAGTACTTC.

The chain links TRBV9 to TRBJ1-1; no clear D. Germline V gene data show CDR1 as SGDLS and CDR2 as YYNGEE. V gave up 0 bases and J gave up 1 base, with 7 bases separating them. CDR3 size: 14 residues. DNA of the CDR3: TGTGCCAGCAGCGTAGGTCCAGAGAACACTGAAGCTTTCTTT. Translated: CASSVGPENTEAFF. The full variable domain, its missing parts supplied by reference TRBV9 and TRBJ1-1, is DSGVTQTPKHLITATGQRVTLRCSPRSGDLSVYWYQQSLDQGLQFLIQYYNGEERAKGNILERFSAQQFPDLHSELNLSSLELGDSALYFCASSVGPENTEAFFGQGTRLTVV.

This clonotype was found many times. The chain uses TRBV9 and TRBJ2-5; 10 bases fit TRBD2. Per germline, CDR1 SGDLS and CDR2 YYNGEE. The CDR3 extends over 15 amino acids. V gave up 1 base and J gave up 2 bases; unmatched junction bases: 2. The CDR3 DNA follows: TGTGCCAGCAGCGTACAAGCGGGGGGGCAAGAGACCCAGTACTTC. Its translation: CASSVQAGGQETQYF.

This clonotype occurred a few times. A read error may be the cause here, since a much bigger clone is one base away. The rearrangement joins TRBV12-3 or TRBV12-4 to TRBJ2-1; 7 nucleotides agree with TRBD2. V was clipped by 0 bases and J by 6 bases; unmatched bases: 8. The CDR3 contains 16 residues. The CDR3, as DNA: TGTGCCAGCAGTTTAGCCGGGACTAACCCCCGCAATGAGCAGTTCTTC. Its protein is CASSLAGTNPRNEQFF.

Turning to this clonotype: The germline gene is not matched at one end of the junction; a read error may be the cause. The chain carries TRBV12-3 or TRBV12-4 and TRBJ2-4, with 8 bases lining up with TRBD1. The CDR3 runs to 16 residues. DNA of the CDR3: TGTGCCAGCAGTTTAGTGCTCGGGACAGGTAAAAACATTCGGTACTTC. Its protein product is CASSLVLGTGKNIRYF.

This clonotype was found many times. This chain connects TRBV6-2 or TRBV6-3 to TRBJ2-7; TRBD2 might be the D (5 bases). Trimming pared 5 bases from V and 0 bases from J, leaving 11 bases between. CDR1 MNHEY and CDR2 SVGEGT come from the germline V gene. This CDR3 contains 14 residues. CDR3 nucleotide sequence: TGTGCCAGCAGTCCCGAGCGGAGCTCCTACGAGCAGTACTTC. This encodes CASSPERSSYEQYF.

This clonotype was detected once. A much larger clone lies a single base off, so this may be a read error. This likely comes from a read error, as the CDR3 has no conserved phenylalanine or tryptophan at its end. CDR3 in amino acids: CSARRQGGNQPQHC. For the CDR3, the DNA is TGCAGTGCTAGGAGACAGGGAGGCAATCAGCCCCAGCATTGT. The rearrangement uses TRBV20-1 and TRBJ1-5; TRBD1 agrees at 7 bases. The CDR3 runs 14 residues. Germline V gene data show CDR1 as DFQATT and CDR2 as SNEGSKA (reference sequence). The V and J ends lost 3 bases and 2 bases, in that order; junction bases with no gene match: 4.

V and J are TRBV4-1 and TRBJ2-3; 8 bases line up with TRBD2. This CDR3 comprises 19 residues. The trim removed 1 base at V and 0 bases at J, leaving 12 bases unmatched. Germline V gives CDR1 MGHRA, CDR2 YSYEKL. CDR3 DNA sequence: TGCGCCAGCAGCCAAGTCCTACGGGGGGGGAAATATAGCACAGATACGCAGTATTTT. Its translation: CASSQVLRGGKYSTDTQYF.

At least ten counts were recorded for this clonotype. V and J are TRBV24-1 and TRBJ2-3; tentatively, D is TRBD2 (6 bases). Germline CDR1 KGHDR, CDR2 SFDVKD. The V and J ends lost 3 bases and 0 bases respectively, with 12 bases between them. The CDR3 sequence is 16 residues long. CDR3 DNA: TGTGCCACCAGTGATCCGCGCGGGACTAGCACAGATACGCAGTATTTT. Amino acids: CATSDPRGTSTDTQYF.

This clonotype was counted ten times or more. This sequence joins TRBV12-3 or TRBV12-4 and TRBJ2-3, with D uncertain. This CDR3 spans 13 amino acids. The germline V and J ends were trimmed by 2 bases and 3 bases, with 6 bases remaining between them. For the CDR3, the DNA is TGTGCCAGCAGTTTAAGTGCAACAGATACGCAGTATTTT. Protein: CASSLSATDTQYF.

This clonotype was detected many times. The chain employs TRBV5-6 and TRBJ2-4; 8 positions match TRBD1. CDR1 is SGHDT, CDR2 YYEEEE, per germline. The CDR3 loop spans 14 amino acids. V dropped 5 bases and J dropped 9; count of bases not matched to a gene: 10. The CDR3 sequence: CASSFDRGRGIQYF. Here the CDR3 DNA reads TGTGCCAGCAGTTTCGACAGGGGACGGGGCATTCAGTACTTC.

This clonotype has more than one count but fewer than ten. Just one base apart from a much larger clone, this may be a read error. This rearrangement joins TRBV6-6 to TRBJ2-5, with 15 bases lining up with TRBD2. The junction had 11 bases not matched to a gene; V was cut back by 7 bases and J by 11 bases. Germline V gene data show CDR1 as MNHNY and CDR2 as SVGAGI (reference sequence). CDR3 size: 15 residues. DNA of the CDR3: TGTGCCAGCACCCGGACTAGCGGGGGGGGGAATGAGCAGTACTTC. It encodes CASTRTSGGGNEQYF.

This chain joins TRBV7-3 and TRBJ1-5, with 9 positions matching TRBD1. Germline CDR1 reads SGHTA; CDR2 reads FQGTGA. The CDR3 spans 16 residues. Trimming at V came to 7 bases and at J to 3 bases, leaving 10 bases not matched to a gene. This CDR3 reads CASTGTGSNLNQPQHF. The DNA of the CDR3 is TGTGCCAGCACCGGGACAGGGAGTAACCTCAATCAGCCCCAGCATTTT.

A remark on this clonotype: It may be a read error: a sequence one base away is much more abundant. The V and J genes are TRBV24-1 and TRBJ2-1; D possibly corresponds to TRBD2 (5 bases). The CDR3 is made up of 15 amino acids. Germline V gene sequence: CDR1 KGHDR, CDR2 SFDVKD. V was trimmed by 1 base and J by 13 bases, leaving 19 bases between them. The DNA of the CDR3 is TGTGCCACCAGTGATTTTCGGGAAGAAGAAGAGACCCAGTTCTTC. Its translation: CATSDFREEEETQFF.